This is a list of T cell receptor beta chains from one sample in a study of blood T cell repertoires in COVID-19. The assay was immunoSEQ multiplex PCR, and TCRdb's table has in-frame clones only and misses some. The sample has about 150,000 clones, less than 95% seen once. The source material was peripheral blood. These receptors all come from a man aged 50-60 years with acute or convalescent COVID-19. CDR3s include the opening cysteine and the closing phenylalanine or tryptophan. A D gene is named only where the DNA matches it firmly. Part of the rows lack a size; the others show once, few, many or a class for expanded clones.

J,size,D,V,DNA,CDR3
TRBJ2-2,.,TRBD2,TRBV7-2,TGTGCCAGCAGGAGAGCGGGGGGGCCCGGGGAGCTGTTTTTT,CASRRAGGPGELFF
TRBJ2-3,.,TRBD2,TRBV19,TGTGCCACTAGAATCGGGGGGGCGTCAGATACGCAGTATTTT,CATRIGGASDTQYF
TRBJ2-7,.,.,TRBV11-2,TGTGCCAGCAGCCCTCGGGCCTACGAGCAGTACTTC,CASSPRAYEQYF
TRBJ2-7,.,TRBD2,TRBV7-3,TGTGCCAGCAGCCCCGGGACTAGCGGGACCCACGAGCAGTACTTC,CASSPGTSGTHEQYF
TRBJ2-3,.,.,TRBV4-1,TGCGCCAGCAGCCAAGGTCCAGCGGGCACAGATACGCAGTATTTT,CASSQGPAGTDTQYF
TRBJ2-1,once,TRBD2,TRBV6-2/TRBV6-3,TGTGCCAGCAGTCGAGCGGGGGGCAGGAGTGAGCAGTTCTTC,CASSRAGGRSEQFF
TRBJ1-2,.,.,TRBV3-1/TRBV3-2,TGTGCCAGCAGCCTTCAGGGGTATGGCTACACCTTC,CASSLQGYGYTF
TRBJ1-5,.,TRBD1,TRBV6-8,TGTGCCAGCAGTCTCCCGGGACAGGAGATGGTTACCAATCAGCCCCAGCATTTT,CASSLPGQEMVTNQPQHF
TRBJ2-5,.,.,TRBV4-2,TGTGCCAGCAGCCAAGAAATTGGGGGCCAGCTGGAGACCCAGTACTTC,CASSQEIGGQLETQYF
TRBJ2-3,few,TRBD1,TRBV11-2,TGTGCCAGCAGCCCGACAGGGTGGACAGATACGCAGTATTTT,CASSPTGWTDTQYF
TRBJ2-1,.,TRBD1,TRBV10-1,TGCGCCAGCAGGAGGACAGGGGAAAATGAGCAGTTCTTC,CASRRTGENEQFF
TRBJ2-2,.,.,TRBV4-3,TGCGCCAGCAGCCAAGAGCTGATGACTGGCGCCGGGGAGCTGTTTTTT,CASSQELMTGAGELFF
TRBJ2-7,.,.,TRBV18,TGTGCCAGCTCAACCGGAATTAGTAGAGGACTAAACTTC,CASSTGISRGLNF
TRBJ1-5,.,TRBD1,TRBV19,TGTGCCAGTAGGGAACAGGGGGGTAGCAATCAGCCCCAGCATTTT,CASREQGGSNQPQHF
TRBJ2-3,.,TRBD2,TRBV2,TGTGCCAGCAGCTCAAGACGACTAGCGTTTAGGGATACGCAGTATTTT,CASSSRRLAFRDTQYF
TRBJ2-3,.,TRBD2,TRBV6-6,TGTGCCAGCAGTTATAAGCGGGGGGGCACAGATACGCAGTATTTT,CASSYKRGGTDTQYF
TRBJ1-6,.,TRBD1,TRBV7-2,TGTGCCAGCAGCATCACCGGGACAGGGGCTTCACCCCTCCACTTT,CASSITGTGASPLHF
TRBJ2-7,.,.,TRBV6-5,TGTGCCAGCAGGGATACGGGGGTGCCCTACGAGCAGTACTTC,CASRDTGVPYEQYF
TRBJ2-3,.,.,TRBV11-2,TGTGCCAGCAGCAGATTCGAGACTAGCACAGATACGCAGTATTTT,CASSRFETSTDTQYF
TRBJ1-5,few,.,TRBV2,TGTGCCAGCAGTGAAGATTGGGGGGGTCAGCCCCAGCATTTT,CASSEDWGGQPQHF
TRBJ2-1,.,.,TRBV28,TGTGCCAGCACTAGGAGGGCAAGCTCCTACAATGAGCAGTTCTTC,CASTRRASSYNEQFF
TRBJ2-3,.,TRBD1,TRBV7-9,TGTGCCAGCAGCTCCCGGGACAGGAGAGATACGCAGTATTTT,CASSSRDRRDTQYF
TRBJ1-3,.,.,TRBV18,TGTGCCAGCTCACCGGGAGCTGAAATGGGAAACACCATATATTTT,CASSPGAEMGNTIYF
TRBJ1-2,once,.,TRBV5-1,TGCGCCAGCAGGTACAACAGGGTTCGACGGGGCTACACCTTC,CASRYNRVRRGYTF